The clone carrying this T cell receptor (beta chain) was observed a few times. In TCRdb, the 5' RACE reads were re-called with MiXCR into one record per CDR3 protein. The data hold around 200,000 distinct CDR3 sequences, with approximately 16% observed a single time. The sample comes from a study of T-cell memory formation after mild COVID-19. Trimming cost V 0 bases and J 6 bases; bases outside gene matches: 6. Germline CDR1 SGHNT, CDR2 YYREEE (reference sequence). This CDR3 has 16 residues. This TCR derives from an adult woman who had mild COVID-19 (a few samples of this study predate the infection). Cell type and time point are not known. The chain is built from TRBV5-4 and TRBJ2-3, with 11 bases identical to TRBD2. Sample: PBMCs or a T cell subset sorted from them (not recorded which). Here the CDR3 reads CASSLVSGGAFDTQYF. The CDR3 nucleotides are TGTGCCAGCAGCTTGGTTAGCGGGGGGGCCTTTGATACGCAGTATTTT.